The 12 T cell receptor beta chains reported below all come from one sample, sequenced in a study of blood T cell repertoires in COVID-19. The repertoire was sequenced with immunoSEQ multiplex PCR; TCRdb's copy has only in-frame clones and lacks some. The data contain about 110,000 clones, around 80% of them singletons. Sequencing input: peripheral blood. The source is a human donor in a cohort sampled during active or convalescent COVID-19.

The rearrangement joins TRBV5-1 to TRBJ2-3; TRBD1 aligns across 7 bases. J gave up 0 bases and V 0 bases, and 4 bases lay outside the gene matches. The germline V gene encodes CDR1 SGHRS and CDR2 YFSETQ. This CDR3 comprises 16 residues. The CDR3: CASSLGEGASTDTQYF. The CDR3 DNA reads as TGCGCCAGCAGCTTGGGAGAGGGGGCGAGCACAGATACGCAGTATTTT.

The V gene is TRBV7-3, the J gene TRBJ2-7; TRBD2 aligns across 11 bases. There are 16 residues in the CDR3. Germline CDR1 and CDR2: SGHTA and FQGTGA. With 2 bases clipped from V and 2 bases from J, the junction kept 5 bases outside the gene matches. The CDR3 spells CASSLYGTSGPYEQYF. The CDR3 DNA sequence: TGTGCCAGCAGCTTATATGGGACTAGCGGCCCCTACGAGCAGTACTTC.

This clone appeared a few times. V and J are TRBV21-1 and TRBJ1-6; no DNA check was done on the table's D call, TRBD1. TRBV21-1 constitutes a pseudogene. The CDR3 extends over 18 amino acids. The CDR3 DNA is TGTGCCAGCAGCAAACCGGAGGACAGGGACACCTATAATTCACCCCTCCACTTT. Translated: CASSKPEDRDTYNSPLHF.

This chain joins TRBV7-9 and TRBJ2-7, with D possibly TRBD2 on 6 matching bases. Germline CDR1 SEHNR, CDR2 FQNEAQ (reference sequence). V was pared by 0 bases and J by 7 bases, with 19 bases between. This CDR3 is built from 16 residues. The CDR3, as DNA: TGTGCCAGCAGCTTAGCGCAGGGATGGGAGGAGCGGGAGCAGTACTTC. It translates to CASSLAQGWEEREQYF.

CDR3 coding DNA: TGTGCCAGTAGTATAGGGACAGGGATCTCTGGAAACACCATATATTTT. This gives the protein CASSIGTGISGNTIYF. The rearrangement joins TRBV19 to TRBJ1-3; the match to TRBD1 covers 8 bases. The CDR3 loop spans 16 amino acids. Germline loops: CDR1 LNHDA, CDR2 SQIVND (reference sequence). Trimming at V came to 1 base and at J to 0 bases, leaving 2 bases not matched to a gene.

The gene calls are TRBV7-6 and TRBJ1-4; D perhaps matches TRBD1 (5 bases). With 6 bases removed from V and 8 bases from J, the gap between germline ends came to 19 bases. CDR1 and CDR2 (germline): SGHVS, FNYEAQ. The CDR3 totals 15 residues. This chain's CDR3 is CASRGALPTSEKLFF. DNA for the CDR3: TGTGCCAGCAGAGGGGCGCTACCTACGTCGGAAAAACTGTTTTTT.

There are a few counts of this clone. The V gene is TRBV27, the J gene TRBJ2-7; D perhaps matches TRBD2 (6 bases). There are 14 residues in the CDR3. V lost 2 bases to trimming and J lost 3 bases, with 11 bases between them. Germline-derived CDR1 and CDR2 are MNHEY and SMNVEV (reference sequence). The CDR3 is CASSLRGTGYEQYF. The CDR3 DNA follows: TGTGCCAGCAGTTTACGGGGGACTGGCTACGAGCAGTACTTC.

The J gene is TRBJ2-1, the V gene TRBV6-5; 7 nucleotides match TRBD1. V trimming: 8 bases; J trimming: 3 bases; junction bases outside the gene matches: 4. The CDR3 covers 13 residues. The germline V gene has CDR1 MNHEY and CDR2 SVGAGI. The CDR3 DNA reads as TGTGCCAGCTCAGGGGGTCACTACAATGAGCAGTTCTTC. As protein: CASSGGHYNEQFF.

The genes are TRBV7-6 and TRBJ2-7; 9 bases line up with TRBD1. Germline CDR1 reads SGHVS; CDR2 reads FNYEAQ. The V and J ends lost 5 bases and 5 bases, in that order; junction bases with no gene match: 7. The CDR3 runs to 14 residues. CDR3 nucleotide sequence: TGTGCCAGCAGCCTGGGACAGGGTAATGACGAGCAGTACTTC. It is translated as CASSLGQGNDEQYF. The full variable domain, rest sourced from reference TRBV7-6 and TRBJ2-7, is GAGVSQSPRYKVTKRGQDVALRCDPISGHVSLYWYRQALGQGPEFLTYFNYEAQQDKSGLPNDRFSAERPEGSISTLTIQRTEQRDSAMYRCASSLGQGNDEQYFGPGTRLTVT.

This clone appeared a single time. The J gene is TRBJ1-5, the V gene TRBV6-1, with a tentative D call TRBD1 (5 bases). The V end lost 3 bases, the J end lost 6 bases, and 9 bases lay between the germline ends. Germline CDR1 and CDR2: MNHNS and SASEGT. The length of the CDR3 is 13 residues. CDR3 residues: CASSEGGVQPQHF. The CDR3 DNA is TGTGCCAGCAGTGAGGGGGGTGTTCAGCCCCAGCATTTT.

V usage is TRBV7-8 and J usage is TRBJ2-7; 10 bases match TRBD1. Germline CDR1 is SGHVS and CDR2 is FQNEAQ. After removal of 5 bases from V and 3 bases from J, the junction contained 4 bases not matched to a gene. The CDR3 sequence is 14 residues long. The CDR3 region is CASSRRTGGYEQYF. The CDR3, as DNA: TGTGCCAGCAGCCGGAGGACAGGGGGCTACGAGCAGTACTTC.

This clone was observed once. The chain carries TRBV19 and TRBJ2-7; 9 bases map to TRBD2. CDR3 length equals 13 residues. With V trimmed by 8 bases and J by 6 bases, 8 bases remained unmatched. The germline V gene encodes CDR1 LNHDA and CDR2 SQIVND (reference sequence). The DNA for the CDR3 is TGTGCCAGTTCGGCTAGCGGGGTGGTCGAGCAGTACTTC. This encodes CASSASGVVEQYF.